This T cell receptor beta chain came from a study of cytomegalovirus exposure and HLA in healthy donors. With regard to this clone: An end of the junction does not agree with germline; a read error may underlie this.

A multiplex PCR was run with 60 Vbeta primers and 13 Jbeta primers. Method: immunoSEQ multiplex PCR; TCRdb's copy keeps in-frame clones and lacks some. This sample has tens of thousands of clones, with approximately 71% found just once. Sequenced material: PBMCs. This receptor was obtained from a man aged 25-45 years in good health and CMV-seronegative.

CDR3 loop: CSSSLAGITYEQYF. DNA of the CDR3: TGTTCCAGCAGCTTAGCCGGGATAACCTACGAGCAGTACTTC. The chain uses TRBV7-9 and TRBJ2-7; a possible D gene is TRBD2 (5 bases). The CDR3 has 14 residues. The germline V gene encodes CDR1 SEHNR and CDR2 FQNEAQ (reference sequence).